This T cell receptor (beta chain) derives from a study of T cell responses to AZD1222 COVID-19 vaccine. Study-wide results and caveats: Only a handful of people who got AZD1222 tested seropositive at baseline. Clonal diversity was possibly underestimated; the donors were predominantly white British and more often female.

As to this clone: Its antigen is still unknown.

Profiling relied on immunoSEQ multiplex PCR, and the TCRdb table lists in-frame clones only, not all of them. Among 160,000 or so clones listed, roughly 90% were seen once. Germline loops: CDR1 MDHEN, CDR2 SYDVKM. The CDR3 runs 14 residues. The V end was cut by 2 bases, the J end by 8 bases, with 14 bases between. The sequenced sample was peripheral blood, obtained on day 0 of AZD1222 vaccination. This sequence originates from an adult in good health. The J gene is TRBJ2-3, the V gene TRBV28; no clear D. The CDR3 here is CASSLTQTAFTQYF. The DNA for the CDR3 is TGTGCCAGCAGTTTAACTCAGACCGCCTTTACGCAGTATTTT.